Listed here are 30 T cell receptor beta chains from one sample, sequenced in a study of beta chain features in type 1 diabetes. For these receptors, no antigen is known. Study-wide points: For Type 1 diabetes patients, all four CD4+ subsets carried TCRB CDR3s that were moderately but significantly shorter.

The isolated RNA, all of it, was reverse transcribed, so expressed TCRB transcripts were what got sequenced. Data came from immunoSEQ multiplex PCR; TCRdb stores just in-frame clones and leaves some out. The sample has a few hundred thousand clones; roughly 12% are singletons. Sample: naive CD4+ T cells from blood. These receptors were taken from a woman under 30 with type 1 diabetes.

This clone appeared a few times. The rearrangement links TRBV28 to TRBJ2-7; 13 bases align to TRBD2. The V gene end was trimmed by 11 bases and the J gene end by 2 bases; junction bases not matched to a gene: 9. Looked up from germline, CDR1 is MDHEN and CDR2 is SYDVKM. This CDR3 has 15 residues. CDR3 DNA: TGTGCCGGAGAACCGGGACTAGCGGGGACCTACGAGCAGTACTTC. Protein product: CAGEPGLAGTYEQYF.

In this sample, this clone turned up a few times. The genes are TRBV19 and TRBJ2-1; 16 bases fit TRBD2. Germline CDR1 reads LNHDA; CDR2 reads SQIVND (reference sequence). CDR3 length: 19 amino acids. J was trimmed by 3 bases and V by 1 base; bases with no gene match: 6. The CDR3 is CASSIAGLAGGPFYNEQFF. DNA of the CDR3: TGTGCCAGTAGTATAGCGGGACTAGCGGGGGGGCCGTTCTACAATGAGCAGTTCTTC.

This CDR3 reads CASSGGGSSGANVLTF. The CDR3 DNA is TGTGCCAGCAGTGGGGGCGGGAGCTCTGGGGCCAACGTCCTGACTTTC. This chain links TRBV2 with TRBJ2-6; 7 nucleotides agree with TRBD2. CDR1 and CDR2 from the germline V gene are SNHLY and FYNNEI. V dropped 4 bases and J dropped 0; count of bases not matched to a gene: 3. This CDR3 has 16 amino acids. The full variable domain, in which reference TRBV2 and TRBJ2-6 provide the parts outside the CDR3, is EPEVTQTPSHQVTQMGQEVILRCVPISNHLYFYWYRQILGQKVEFLVSFYNNEISEKSEIFDDQFSVERPDGSNFTLKIRSTKLEDSAMYFCASSGGGSSGANVLTFGAGSRLTVL.

This clone was seen only a few times. This chain links TRBV28 with TRBJ2-1; TRBD2 aligns across 11 bases. V was pared by 5 bases and J by 4 bases, with 7 bases of the junction left unmatched. Germline CDR1 is MDHEN and CDR2 is SYDVKM. This CDR3 is 16 amino acids long. The DNA of the CDR3 is TGTGCCAGCAGTCCAAGTGGGACTAGCGGATACAATGAGCAGTTCTTC. This translates into CASSPSGTSGYNEQFF.

The CDR3 coding sequence is TGTGCCAGCAGCTTGCCCGGACAGGGGGCTTTGAAGACCCAGTACTTC. This sequence encodes CASSLPGQGALKTQYF. This chain joins TRBV5-4 and TRBJ2-5; 11 bases line up with TRBD1. V was clipped by 1 base and J by 6 bases; unmatched bases: 8. Germline V gene sequence: CDR1 SGHNT, CDR2 YYREEE (reference sequence). This CDR3 is 16 amino acids long. Variable domain in full (rest from reference TRBV5-4 and TRBJ2-5): ETGVTQSPTHLIKTRGQQVTLRCSSQSGHNTVSWYQQALGQGPQFIFQYYREEENGRGNFPPRFSGLQFPNYSSELNVNALELDDSALYLCASSLPGQGALKTQYFGPGTRLLVL.

The sample holds a few counts of this clone. The chain recombines TRBV5-4 with TRBJ2-3, with 7 bases identical to TRBD1. Trimming removed 2 bases from V and 0 bases from J; junction bases left unmatched: 6. CDR3 length: 16 residues. Germline CDR1 SGHNT, CDR2 YYREEE (reference sequence). The CDR3 coding sequence is TGTGCCAGCAGCTTACCGGGACAGACTAGCACAGATACGCAGTATTTT. It encodes CASSLPGQTSTDTQYF.

This clone was found a few times. CDR3 loop: CASSATTMSANTEAFF. CDR3 nucleotides: TGTGCCAGCAGCGCAACCACTATGTCAGCGAACACTGAAGCTTTCTTT. The chain has TRBV9 and TRBJ1-1, with D uncertain. With 3 bases removed from V and 1 base from J, the gap between germline ends came to 16 bases. Germline assignment: CDR1 SGDLS and CDR2 YYNGEE. The CDR3 spans 16 residues.

The chain couples TRBV10-3 to TRBJ2-3; D perhaps matches TRBD2 (5 bases). The V gene's germline CDR1 is ENHRY and CDR2 SYGVKD. CDR3 length: 15 residues. Trimming removed 5 bases at V and 2 bases at J, with 14 bases between. The CDR3 protein is CAISREIEATDTQYF. CDR3 in DNA: TGTGCCATCAGTAGGGAGATTGAGGCCACAGATACGCAGTATTTT.

This clone has a handful of counts. This chain uses TRBV4-3 with TRBJ1-6, with D hard to call. The V gene lost 1 base and the J gene lost 6 bases, with 7 bases spanning the gap. The CDR3 has 14 amino acids. Germline V gives CDR1 LGHNA, CDR2 YSLEER. CDR3 amino acids: CASSQVSRNSPLHF. For the CDR3, the DNA is TGCGCCAGCAGCCAAGTTAGCCGTAATTCACCCCTCCACTTT.

The genes are TRBV29-1 and TRBJ1-1, with D maybe TRBD1 (5 bases). CDR3 size: 16 residues. The V and J ends lost 0 bases and 1 base respectively, with 15 bases between them. CDR1 SQVTM and CDR2 ANQGSEA come from the germline V gene. The chain's CDR3 is CSVEEHAAQGNTEAFF. CDR3 DNA: TGCAGCGTTGAAGAGCATGCAGCCCAGGGGAACACTGAAGCTTTCTTT.

The chain combines TRBV16 with TRBJ1-2; D remains ambiguous. Germline-derived CDR1 and CDR2 are KGHSY and FQNENV. V was clipped by 4 bases and J by 5 bases, with 8 bases between them. This CDR3 comprises 12 residues. The CDR3 spells CASSPTIYGYTF. As DNA, the CDR3 is TGTGCCAGCAGCCCCACAATATATGGCTACACCTTC.

The genes are TRBV6-5 and TRBJ1-1; TRBD1 agrees at 9 bases. The CDR3 has 15 residues. Germline V gene lookup returns CDR1 MNHEY and CDR2 SVGAGI. V shed 5 bases and J 6 bases; nucleotides not matched to a gene: 10. CDR3 in DNA: TGTGCCAGCAGTAATTGGGGACAGGGTCCCGCTGAAGCTTTCTTT. The encoded protein is CASSNWGQGPAEAFF.

This clone was picked up a small number of times. The chain employs TRBV13 and TRBJ1-2; TRBD1 is a possible D gene (6 bases). Germline V gene data show CDR1 as PRHDT and CDR2 as FYEKMQ (reference sequence). The CDR3 is 13 residues long. The V end was cut by 6 bases, the J end by 7 bases, with 15 bases between. CDR3 loop: CASRLRQERGYTF. Here the CDR3 DNA reads TGTGCCAGCAGGCTTAGACAGGAGCGTGGCTACACCTTC.

This clone appeared a few times. V and J are TRBV5-1 and TRBJ2-7; the D gene is possibly TRBD2 (5 bases). Germline values: CDR1 SGHRS, CDR2 YFSETQ. The CDR3 is made up of 13 amino acids. V lost 4 bases and J 4 bases, leaving 12 bases between the germline ends. CDR3 coding DNA: TGCGCCAGCAGCACACCCGGGGTTTACGAGCAGTACTTC. This codes for CASSTPGVYEQYF.

The J gene is TRBJ1-2, the V gene TRBV11-2; D might be TRBD1 (5 bases). Germline V gene sequence: CDR1 SGHAT, CDR2 FQNNGV. This CDR3 is 14 amino acids long. Trimming shortened V by 5 bases and J by 1 base, and 11 bases separated the two germline ends. As DNA, the CDR3 is TGTGCCAGCAGCCGTACTGACAGTAACTATGGCTACACCTTC. Amino acid sequence: CASSRTDSNYGYTF.

This chain connects TRBV6-1 to TRBJ2-1; TRBD1 matches 7 bases. The CDR3 spans 15 residues. Losses at the gene ends were 6 bases for V and 8 bases for J; bases not matched to a gene: 13. Germline CDR1 and CDR2: MNHNS and SASEGT. CDR3 sequence (DNA): TGTGCCAGCAGGCCTCCAGGGGGTCCAAGGGATGAGCAGTTCTTC. Translating it yields CASRPPGGPRDEQFF.

The sample holds a few counts of this clone. The rearrangement joins TRBV7-8 to TRBJ2-7, with TRBD2 matching 12 bases. V trimming: 1 base; J trimming: 4 bases; junction bases outside the gene matches: 5. CDR3 length equals 16 residues. CDR1 and CDR2 from the germline V gene are SGHVS and FQNEAQ. The CDR3, as DNA: TGTGCCAGCAGCTTAGAGGCAACTAGCGGGAGGTACGAGCAGTACTTC. It yields the protein CASSLEATSGRYEQYF.

V gene TRBV10-3 combines with J gene TRBJ2-4, with D perhaps matching TRBD1 (6 bases). V was shortened by 0 bases and J by 10 bases, with 16 bases between the two germline ends. This CDR3 comprises 15 residues. Germline V lookup: CDR1 ENHRY, CDR2 SYGVKD. For the CDR3, the DNA is TGTGCCATCAGTGAGTCCCCGGGCCAGGGGCTGATTCAGTACTTC. It codes for CAISESPGQGLIQYF.

The rearrangement joins TRBV6-1 to TRBJ2-7; D is unresolved. Germline CDR1 MNHNS, CDR2 SASEGT. The CDR3 is 11 residues long. Trimming cost V 10 bases and J 6 bases, with 13 bases left between them. CDR3 residues: CATAARREQYF. The CDR3 DNA sequence: TGTGCCACCGCGGCTCGGCGCGAGCAGTACTTC.

The genes are TRBV18 and TRBJ2-5; possibly TRBD1 for D (6 bases). Looked up from germline, CDR1 is KGHSH and CDR2 is LQKENI. The CDR3 has 15 amino acids. With 6 bases removed from V and 4 bases from J, the gap between germline ends came to 18 bases. CDR3 in DNA: TGTGCCAGCTCGACCGGGAACAGGGCTGGAGAGACCCAGTACTTC. It translates to CASSTGNRAGETQYF.

This clone appeared a few times. The gene calls are TRBV25-1 and TRBJ2-7; D possibly corresponds to TRBD2 (6 bases). The CDR3 sequence is 13 residues long. In germline, CDR1 is MGHDK, CDR2 SYGVNS. Trimming shortened V by 6 bases and J by 5 bases, and 14 bases separated the two germline ends. This CDR3 is CASRGGGGNEQYF. CDR3 coding DNA: TGTGCCAGCAGGGGAGGAGGAGGAAACGAGCAGTACTTC.

This clone has only a few counts. V is TRBV7-2 and J is TRBJ1-1; 7 nucleotides agree with TRBD1. The CDR3 runs to 15 residues. Germline CDR1 SGHTA, CDR2 FQGNSA. Trimming took 5 bases from V and 0 from J; bases not matched to a gene: 6. The CDR3 region has the DNA TGTGCCAGCAGCCCATCGACAGGGTTGAACACTGAAGCTTTCTTT. Encoded protein: CASSPSTGLNTEAFF.

The rearrangement joins TRBV6-6 to TRBJ1-6; the D gene is possibly TRBD1 (5 bases). The CDR3 spans 16 residues. Germline CDR1 MNHNY, CDR2 SVGAGI (reference sequence). Trimming left V 2 bases short and J 7 bases short, with 15 bases between. CDR3 amino acids: CASSYPSGTANSPLHF. CDR3 coding DNA: TGTGCCAGCAGTTACCCAAGCGGGACGGCCAATTCACCCCTCCACTTT.

The genes are TRBV2 and TRBJ1-2, with D perhaps TRBD1 (6 bases). The CDR3 loop spans 14 amino acids. Germline assignment: CDR1 SNHLY and CDR2 FYNNEI. V lost 7 bases, J lost 8 bases, and 20 bases lay in between. This chain's CDR3 is CASIADSGLGGYTF. CDR3 nucleotide sequence: TGTGCCAGCATTGCGGACAGCGGATTGGGGGGCTACACCTTC.

This clone has just a few counts. J is TRBJ1-5 and V is TRBV6-1, with 8 nucleotides matching TRBD1. In germline, CDR1 is MNHNS, CDR2 SASEGT. Unmatched junction bases numbered 6, after V lost 8 bases and J lost 0 bases. The CDR3 consists of 15 residues. The CDR3: CASENRGYSNQPQHF. The DNA of the CDR3 is TGTGCCAGCGAGAACAGGGGGTATAGCAATCAGCCCCAGCATTTT.

This clone was recorded a few times. This rearrangement joins TRBV29-1 to TRBJ1-3, with 7 positions matching TRBD1. Germline assignment: CDR1 SQVTM and CDR2 ANQGSEA. This CDR3 contains 16 residues. J was trimmed by 0 bases and V by 6 bases; bases with no gene match: 11. CDR3 region: CSVGVTGIISGNTIYF. The CDR3 nucleotides read TGCAGCGTCGGTGTGACAGGGATTATCTCTGGAAACACCATATATTTT.

The gene calls are TRBV7-9 and TRBJ1-3; D unclear. Looked up from germline, CDR1 is SEHNR and CDR2 is FQNEAQ (reference sequence). CDR3 length equals 16 residues. V lost 4 bases and J 4 bases, leaving 17 bases between the germline ends. DNA for the CDR3: TGTGCCAGCAGCTCTAAACCGGGTCTACGCGGAAACACCATATATTTT. Amino acid sequence: CASSSKPGLRGNTIYF.

The chain employs TRBV30 and TRBJ1-5; 9 bases match TRBD1. V was clipped by 3 bases and J by 3 bases; unmatched bases: 3. Germline CDR1 GTSNPN, CDR2 SVGIG (reference sequence). The CDR3 covers 14 residues. CDR3 region: CAWRGTGINQPQHF. The CDR3 nucleotides read TGTGCCTGGAGGGGGACAGGGATCAATCAGCCCCAGCATTTT.

Only a few counts were recorded for this clone. The CDR3: CATGELQETQYF. Here the CDR3 DNA reads TGTGCCACCGGGGAACTACAAGAGACCCAGTACTTC. V usage is TRBV6-6 and J usage is TRBJ2-5; D possibly corresponds to TRBD2 (5 bases). Germline V CDR1 and CDR2: MNHNY, SVGAGI (reference sequence). This CDR3 is 12 amino acids long. V lost 10 bases, J lost 2 bases, and 11 bases lay in between.

This clone occurred a few times. The DNA for the CDR3 is TGTGCCAGCAGCGACAGGTATAGCAATCAGCCCCAGCATTTT. The encoded protein is CASSDRYSNQPQHF. The J gene is TRBJ1-5, the V gene TRBV7-2; tentative D call: TRBD1 (6 bases). This CDR3 is 14 amino acids long. The ends were cut back, 5 bases at V and 0 bases at J, with 8 bases in the middle. Germline CDR1 is SGHTA and CDR2 is FQGNSA.